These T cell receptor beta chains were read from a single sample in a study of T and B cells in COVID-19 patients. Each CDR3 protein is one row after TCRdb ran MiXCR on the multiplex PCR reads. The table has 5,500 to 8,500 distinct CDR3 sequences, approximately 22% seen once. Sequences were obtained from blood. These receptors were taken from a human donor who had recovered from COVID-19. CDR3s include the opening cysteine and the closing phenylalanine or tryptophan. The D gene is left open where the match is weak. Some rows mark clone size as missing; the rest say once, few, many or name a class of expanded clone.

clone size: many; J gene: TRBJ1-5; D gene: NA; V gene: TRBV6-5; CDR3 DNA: TGTGCCAGCAGTCCGGACCGGGCTAGCAATCAGCCCCAGCATTTT; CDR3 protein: CASSPDRASNQPQHF
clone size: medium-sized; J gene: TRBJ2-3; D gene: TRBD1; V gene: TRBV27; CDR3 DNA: TGTGCCAGCAGTTTTACCCCGGGACAGGGCACAGATACGCAGTATTTT; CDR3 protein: CASSFTPGQGTDTQYF
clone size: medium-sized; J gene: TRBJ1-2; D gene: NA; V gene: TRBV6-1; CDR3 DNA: TGTGCCAGCAGTGAAAGAAGCCAAGCTAACTATGGCTACACCTTC; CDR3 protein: CASSERSQANYGYTF
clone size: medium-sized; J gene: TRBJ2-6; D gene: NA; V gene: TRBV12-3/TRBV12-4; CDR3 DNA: TGTGCCTCAAGGGGCTCTGGGGCCAACGTCCTGACTTTC; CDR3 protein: CASRGSGANVLTF
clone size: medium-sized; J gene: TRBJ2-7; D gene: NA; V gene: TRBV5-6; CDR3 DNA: TGTGCCAGCAGGGGTAGCACCCCCTACGAGCAGTACTTC; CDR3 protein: CASRGSTPYEQYF
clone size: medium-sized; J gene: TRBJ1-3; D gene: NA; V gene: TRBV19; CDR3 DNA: TGTGCCAGTAGTATAGATGAAGGCCGTCTCTCTGGAAACACCATATATTTT; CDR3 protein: CASSIDEGRLSGNTIYF
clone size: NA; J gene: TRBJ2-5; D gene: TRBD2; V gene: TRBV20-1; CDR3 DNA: TGCAGTGCTAGTTCTCTGGCTAGCGGGGGGCGGGGGACCCAGTACTTC; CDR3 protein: CSASSLASGGRGTQYF
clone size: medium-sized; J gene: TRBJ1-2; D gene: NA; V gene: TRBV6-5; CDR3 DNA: TGTGCCAGCAGGAGAGGCAGGGAAGCTAACTATGGCTACACCTTC; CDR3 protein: CASRRGREANYGYTF
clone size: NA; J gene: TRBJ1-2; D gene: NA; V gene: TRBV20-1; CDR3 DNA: TGCAGTGCGGGCCACACCAGTGGTGGCTATGGCTACACCTTC; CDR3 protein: CSAGHTSGGYGYTF
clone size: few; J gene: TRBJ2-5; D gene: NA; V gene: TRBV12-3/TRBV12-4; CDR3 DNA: TGTGCCAGCAGTACAATGGTGAGCGAAGAGACCCAGTACTTC; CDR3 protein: CASSTMVSEETQYF
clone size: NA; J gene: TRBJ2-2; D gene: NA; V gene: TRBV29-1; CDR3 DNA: TGCAGCGTGGACCCCGGGGAGCTGTTTTTT; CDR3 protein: CSVDPGELFF
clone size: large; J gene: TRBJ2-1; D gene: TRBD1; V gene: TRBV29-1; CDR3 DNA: TGCAGCGGGGGACAGATGTACAATGAGCAGTTCTTC; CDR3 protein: CSGGQMYNEQFF
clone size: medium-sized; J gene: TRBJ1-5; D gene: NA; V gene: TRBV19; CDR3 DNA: TGTGCCAGTAGTATGGGGCAGGTAGGTCAGCCCCAGCATTTT; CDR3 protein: CASSMGQVGQPQHF
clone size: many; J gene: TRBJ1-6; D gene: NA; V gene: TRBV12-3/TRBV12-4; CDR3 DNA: TGTGCCAGCCCAACCGACTGTACCCTCCACTTT; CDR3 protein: CASPTDCTLHF
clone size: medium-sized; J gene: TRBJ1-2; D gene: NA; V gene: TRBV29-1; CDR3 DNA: TGCAGCGTTGATGCTGGCTACACCTTC; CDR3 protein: CSVDAGYTF
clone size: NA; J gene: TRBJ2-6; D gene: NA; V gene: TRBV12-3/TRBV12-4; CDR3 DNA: TGTGCCACGTCCGGCTCTGGGGCCAACGTCCTGACTTTC; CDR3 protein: CATSGSGANVLTF
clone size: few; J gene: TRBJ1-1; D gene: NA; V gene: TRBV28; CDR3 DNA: TGTGCCAGCAGTTTAGGCGGGGAAAACACTGAAGCTTTCTTT; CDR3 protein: CASSLGGENTEAFF
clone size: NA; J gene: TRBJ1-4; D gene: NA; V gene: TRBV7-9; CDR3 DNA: TGTGCCAGCAGCTTCTTGAATGCAACTAATGAAAAACTGTTTTTT; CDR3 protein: CASSFLNATNEKLFF
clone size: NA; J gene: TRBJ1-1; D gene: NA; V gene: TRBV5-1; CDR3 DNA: TGCGCCAGCCGCCTTCGTACCTCTGGCACTGAAGCTTTCTTT; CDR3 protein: CASRLRTSGTEAFF
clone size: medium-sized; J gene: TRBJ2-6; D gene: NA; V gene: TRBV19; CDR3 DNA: TGTGCCAGTAGTATGATGAAGCCGGGACCGAGCTCTGGGGCCAACGTCCTGACTTTC; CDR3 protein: CASSMMKPGPSSGANVLTF
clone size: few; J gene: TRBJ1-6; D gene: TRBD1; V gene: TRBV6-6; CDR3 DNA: TGTGCCAGCAGCTCCCCCGGACAGGGTGTAAATAATTCACCCCTCCACTTT; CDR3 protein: CASSSPGQGVNNSPLHF
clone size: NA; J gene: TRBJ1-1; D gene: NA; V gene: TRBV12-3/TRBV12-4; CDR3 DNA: TGTGCCAGCAGTTTTCGCGCAGGGTACGACACTGAAGCTTTCTTT; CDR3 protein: CASSFRAGYDTEAFF
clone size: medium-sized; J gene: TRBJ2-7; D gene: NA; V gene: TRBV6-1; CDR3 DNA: TGTGCCAGCAGTGAACTGGGCACCTACGAGCAGTACTTC; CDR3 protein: CASSELGTYEQYF
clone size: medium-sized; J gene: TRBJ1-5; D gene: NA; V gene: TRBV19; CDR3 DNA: TGTGCCAGTAGTGCCCGGGACGGCAATCAGCCCCAGCATTTT; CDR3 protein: CASSARDGNQPQHF
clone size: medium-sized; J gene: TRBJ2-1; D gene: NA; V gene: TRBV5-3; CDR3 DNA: TGTGCCAGAAGCACCCGGGACGGCTCCTACAATGAGCAGTTCTTC; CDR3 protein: CARSTRDGSYNEQFF
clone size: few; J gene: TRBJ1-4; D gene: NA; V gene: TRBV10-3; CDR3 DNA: TGTGCCATCAGTGAGTCGGGTGGCCGAAATGAAAAACTGTTTTTT; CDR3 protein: CAISESGGRNEKLFF